These T cell receptor beta chains were read from a single sample in a study of blood T cell repertoires in COVID-19. TCRdb keeps only in-frame clones here, not all; method: immunoSEQ multiplex PCR. The sample carries 85,000 to 130,000 clones, 80% to 90% recorded once. The sample taken for sequencing was peripheral blood. These receptors all come from a man aged 55 to 70 with acute or convalescent COVID-19. The CDR3 runs from the conserved cysteine through the conserved F or W. A D gene is named only where the DNA matches it firmly. Size tells how often a clone was seen (once, few, many) or the class of an expanded clone, and some rows leave it out.

j_call | clone_size | d_call | v_call | cdr3_aa | cdr3_nt
TRBJ2-5 | NA | NA | TRBV2 | CASNKETQYF | TGTGCCAGCAATAAAGAGACCCAGTACTTC
TRBJ2-5 | NA | TRBD2 | TRBV20-1 | CSASSLQREFGTQYF | TGCAGTGCTAGTAGTCTCCAGCGGGAGTTCGGGACCCAGTACTTC
TRBJ2-3 | NA | TRBD1 | TRBV9 | CASSVVDRETDTQYF | TGTGCCAGCAGCGTAGTGGACAGGGAGACAGATACGCAGTATTTT
TRBJ1-1 | NA | NA | TRBV18 | CASSPPVGAITEAFF | TGTGCCAGCTCACCACCAGTAGGGGCGATCACTGAAGCTTTCTTT
TRBJ2-3 | NA | TRBD2 | TRBV27 | CASSIIPGLANSLSTDTQYF | TGTGCCAGCAGTATAATACCGGGACTAGCGAACTCCCTTAGCACAGATACGCAGTATTTT
TRBJ2-7 | few | TRBD1 | TRBV28 | CASRTGGIYEQYF | TGTGCCAGCAGGACAGGGGGCATCTACGAGCAGTACTTC
TRBJ1-5 | NA | NA | TRBV7-9 | CASSYEQTRQHF | TGTGCCAGCAGCTACGAACAAACTAGGCAGCATTTT
TRBJ2-5 | NA | TRBD1 | TRBV7-9 | CASTYRQGIQETQYF | TGTGCCAGCACCTACAGACAGGGGATACAAGAGACCCAGTACTTC
TRBJ2-4 | NA | TRBD1 | TRBV25-1 | CASSDTGGEGNIQYF | TGTGCCAGCAGTGATACAGGGGGCGAAGGAAACATTCAGTACTTC
TRBJ1-4 | NA | TRBD1 | TRBV2 | CASSLGQATNEKLFF | TGTGCCAGCAGCCTCGGACAGGCAACTAATGAAAAACTGTTTTTT
TRBJ2-7 | NA | TRBD1 | TRBV5-1 | CASSLGQGGLYEQYF | TGCGCCAGCAGCCTTGGACAGGGGGGGTTATACGAGCAGTACTTC
TRBJ1-4 | NA | TRBD1 | TRBV2 | CASTDRGPGEKLFF | TGTGCCAGCACCGACAGGGGGCCAGGGGAAAAACTGTTTTTT
TRBJ1-2 | NA | TRBD1 | TRBV4-1 | CASSQDRGLGYTF | TGCGCCAGCAGCCAAGACAGGGGGCTCGGCTACACCTTC
TRBJ2-7 | NA | TRBD1 | TRBV29-1 | CSAGTGFSYEQYF | TGCAGCGCAGGGACAGGTTTTTCCTACGAGCAGTACTTC
TRBJ2-7 | NA | TRBD1 | TRBV6-5 | CASSYSTTGGRYEQYF | TGTGCCAGCAGTTACTCTACGACAGGGGGCAGGTACGAGCAGTACTTC
TRBJ2-1 | NA | TRBD2 | TRBV10-3 | CAISDGLAGGYEQFF | TGTGCCATCAGTGACGGACTAGCGGGAGGCTATGAGCAGTTCTTC
TRBJ2-2 | once | TRBD2 | TRBV27 | CASSAQTGTSGSGELFF | TGTGCCAGCAGTGCACAAACCGGGACTAGCGGGAGCGGGGAGCTGTTTTTT
TRBJ2-5 | NA | NA | TRBV25-1 | CASSDPPGRGHETQYF | TGTGCCAGCAGTGATCCGCCGGGGCGGGGGCATGAGACCCAGTACTTC
TRBJ1-1 | NA | TRBD1 | TRBV11-1 | CASSPQQGLNTEAFF | TGTGCCAGCAGCCCCCAACAGGGGTTGAACACTGAAGCTTTCTTT
TRBJ2-3 | NA | NA | TRBV5-1 | CASSLNAGTDTQYF | TGCGCCAGCAGCTTGAACGCGGGAACAGATACGCAGTATTTT
TRBJ1-1 | NA | NA | TRBV24-1 | CATSDPAGEGGHPNTEAFF | TGTGCCACCAGTGACCCCGCGGGGGAGGGAGGTCATCCGAACACTGAAGCTTTCTTT
TRBJ1-1 | few | NA | TRBV7-3 | CASSFSTGRGTEAFF | TGTGCCAGCAGCTTCTCGACCGGGAGGGGCACTGAAGCTTTCTTT
TRBJ1-2 | NA | NA | TRBV4-3 | CASSQSDLTRGSPYGYTF | TGCGCCAGCAGCCAAAGCGACCTTACCAGGGGATCCCCCTATGGCTACACCTTC
TRBJ2-5 | once | TRBD1 | TRBV2 | CATRQGQETQYF | TGTGCCACCCGACAGGGCCAAGAGACCCAGTACTTC
TRBJ1-1 | NA | NA | TRBV7-2 | CASSLAGGPNTEAFF | TGTGCCAGCAGCTTAGCGGGAGGGCCTAACACTGAAGCTTTCTTT
TRBJ1-5 | NA | NA | TRBV7-9 | CASSLTGFNQPQHF | TGTGCCAGCAGCTTGACAGGTTTTAATCAGCCCCAGCATTTT
TRBJ2-1 | NA | NA | TRBV20-1 | CSASTAANEQFF | TGCAGTGCTAGTACTGCAGCGAATGAGCAGTTCTTC
TRBJ2-7 | NA | TRBD2 | TRBV10-3 | CAIRGGLAAYEQYF | TGTGCCATCAGGGGTGGACTAGCGGCCTACGAGCAGTACTTC
TRBJ2-5 | few | TRBD2 | TRBV27 | CASSPGLAGWETQYF | TGTGCCAGCAGTCCTGGACTAGCGGGGTGGGAGACCCAGTACTTC
TRBJ1-1 | NA | NA | TRBV19 | CASSPIGAYTEAFF | TGTGCCAGTAGCCCGATTGGGGCATACACTGAAGCTTTCTTT
TRBJ1-1 | NA | NA | TRBV7-3 | CASSFSVDTEAFF | TGTGCCAGCAGCTTTTCAGTGGACACTGAAGCTTTCTTT
TRBJ2-7 | many | NA | TRBV2 | CASSDRNSYEQYF | TGTGCCAGCAGTGACAGGAATTCCTACGAGCAGTACTTC
TRBJ1-6 | NA | NA | TRBV19 | CASSLARGRADGSPLHF | TGTGCCAGTAGTCTTGCCAGGGGTCGTGCTGACGGTTCACCCCTCCACTTT
TRBJ2-1 | NA | TRBD2 | TRBV19 | CASSISLAGVLNEQFF | TGTGCCAGTAGTATTAGTCTAGCGGGAGTCTTGAATGAGCAGTTCTTC
TRBJ1-4 | NA | TRBD1 | TRBV2 | CASSNQGGTEKLFF | TGTGCCAGCAGCAACCAGGGGGGAACTGAAAAACTGTTTTTT
TRBJ2-1 | NA | TRBD2 | TRBV12-5 | CASGFTLGTSRGGSYNEQFF | TGTGCTAGTGGTTTCACGTTGGGTACGTCGCGGGGGGGGTCTTACAATGAGCAGTTCTTC
TRBJ2-3 | NA | TRBD2 | TRBV6-4 | CASSGWASGGPSTDTQYF | TGTGCCAGCAGTGGATGGGCTAGCGGGGGGCCAAGCACAGATACGCAGTATTTT
TRBJ2-2 | NA | NA | TRBV6-5 | CASDTLHTGELFF | TGTGCCAGCGACACACTGCACACCGGGGAGCTGTTTTTT
TRBJ2-7 | few | NA | TRBV7-2 | CASSFQGPSYEQYF | TGTGCCAGCAGCTTTCAGGGGCCCTCCTACGAGCAGTACTTC
TRBJ1-4 | NA | NA | TRBV10-3 | CAISTSRVEKLFF | TGTGCCATCAGTACCTCCAGGGTTGAAAAACTGTTTTTT
TRBJ1-4 | NA | TRBD1 | TRBV18 | CASSPRPDRDNEKLFF | TGTGCCAGCTCACCTCGACCGGACAGGGATAATGAAAAACTGTTTTTT
TRBJ2-2 | NA | NA | TRBV13 | CASTRIPNTGELFF | TGTGCCAGCACGAGGATCCCGAACACCGGGGAGCTGTTTTTT
TRBJ1-1 | NA | NA | TRBV12-3/TRBV12-4 | CASIGQQNTEAFF | TGTGCCAGCATCGGACAGCAGAACACTGAAGCTTTCTTT
TRBJ1-4 | NA | NA | TRBV5-1 | CASSPGTGINEKLFF | TGCGCCAGCAGCCCCGGCACAGGGATTAATGAAAAACTGTTTTTT
TRBJ2-3 | NA | NA | TRBV6-4 | CASSDRGRTDTQYF | TGTGCCAGCAGTGACAGGGGCCGCACAGATACGCAGTATTTT
TRBJ1-2 | NA | TRBD1 | TRBV2 | CASSVGDRGPGGYTF | TGTGCCAGCAGTGTAGGGGACAGGGGGCCAGGTGGCTACACCTTC
TRBJ2-5 | NA | NA | TRBV5-1 | CASSLTSTEETQYF | TGCGCCAGCAGCTTGACTAGCACCGAAGAGACCCAGTACTTC
TRBJ2-5 | few | TRBD2 | TRBV9 | CASSVAGLAQETQYF | TGTGCCAGCAGCGTAGCGGGACTAGCACAAGAGACCCAGTACTTC
TRBJ1-1 | NA | TRBD1 | TRBV10-1 | CASSGTGANTEAFF | TGCGCCAGCAGTGGGACAGGGGCGAACACTGAAGCTTTCTTT